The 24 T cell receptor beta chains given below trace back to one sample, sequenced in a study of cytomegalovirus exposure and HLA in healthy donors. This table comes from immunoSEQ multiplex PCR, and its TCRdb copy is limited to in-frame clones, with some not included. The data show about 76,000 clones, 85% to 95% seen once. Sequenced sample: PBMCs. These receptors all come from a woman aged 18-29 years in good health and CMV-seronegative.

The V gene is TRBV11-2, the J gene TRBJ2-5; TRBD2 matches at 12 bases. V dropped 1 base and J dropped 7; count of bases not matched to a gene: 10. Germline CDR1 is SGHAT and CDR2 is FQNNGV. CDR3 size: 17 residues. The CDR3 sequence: CASSLGLAGALGGTQYF. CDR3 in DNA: TGTGCCAGCAGCTTAGGACTAGCGGGGGCACTGGGTGGGACCCAGTACTTC.

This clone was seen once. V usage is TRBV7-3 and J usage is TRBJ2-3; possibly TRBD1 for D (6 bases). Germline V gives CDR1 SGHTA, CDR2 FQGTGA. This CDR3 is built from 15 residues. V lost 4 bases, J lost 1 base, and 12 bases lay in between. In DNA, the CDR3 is TGTGCCAGCAGCTCCAGACAGGCCGGCACAGATACGCAGTATTTT. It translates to CASSSRQAGTDTQYF. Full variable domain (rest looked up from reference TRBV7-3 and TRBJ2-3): GAGVSQTPSNKVTEKGKYVELRCDPISGHTALYWYRQSLGQGPEFLIYFQGTGAADDSGLPNDRFFAVRPEGSVSTLKIQRTERGDSAVYLCASSSRQAGTDTQYFGPGTRLTVL.

CDR3 bases: TGTGCCAGCAGTTCCTCGGGACTAGCAGCCCATGAGCAGTTCTTC. Translation gives CASSSSGLAAHEQFF. The rearrangement links TRBV28 to TRBJ2-1; TRBD2 matches at 9 bases. With 4 bases clipped from V and 8 bases from J, the junction kept 9 bases outside the gene matches. CDR3 length: 15 amino acids. The germline V gene encodes CDR1 MDHEN and CDR2 SYDVKM.

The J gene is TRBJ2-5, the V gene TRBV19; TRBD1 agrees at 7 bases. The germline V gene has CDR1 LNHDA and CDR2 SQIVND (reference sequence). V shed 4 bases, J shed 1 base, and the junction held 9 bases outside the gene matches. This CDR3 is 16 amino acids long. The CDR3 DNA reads TGTGCCAGTAGTACCGCCGGGACAGCGACCCAAGAGACCCAGTACTTC. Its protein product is CASSTAGTATQETQYF.

The CDR3 spells CASSKGQSVSDGYTF. The CDR3 DNA reads TGTGCCAGCAGCAAGGGACAGTCAGTCTCGGATGGCTACACCTTC. The V gene is TRBV9, the J gene TRBJ1-2; TRBD1 matches 7 bases. V gave up 4 bases and J gave up 6 bases; unmatched junction bases: 12. Germline CDR1 SGDLS, CDR2 YYNGEE. This CDR3 is built from 15 residues.

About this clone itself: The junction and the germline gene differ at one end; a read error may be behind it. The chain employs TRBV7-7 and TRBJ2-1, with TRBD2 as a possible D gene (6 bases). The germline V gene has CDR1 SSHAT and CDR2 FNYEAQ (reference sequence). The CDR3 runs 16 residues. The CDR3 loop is CASSPRDSRSYNEQFF. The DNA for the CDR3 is TGTGCTAGCAGCCCTAGGGACTCTCGCTCCTACAATGAGCAGTTCTTC.

The CDR3 DNA follows: TGTGCCAGCAGCGTAGCGGGGAGGAGCTCCTACGAGCAGTACTTC. Translating gives CASSVAGRSSYEQYF. This chain connects TRBV9 to TRBJ2-7; tentative D call: TRBD2 (6 bases). CDR3 length equals 15 residues. CDR1 is SGDLS and CDR2 is YYNGEE in the germline V gene. The ends were cut back, 0 bases at V and 0 bases at J, with 10 bases in the middle.

CDR3 bases: TGTGCCAGTAGTACCCCTTTTAGCCTGAACACTGAAGCTTTCTTT. This gives the protein CASSTPFSLNTEAFF. The chain is built from TRBV19 and TRBJ1-1; no clear D gene. V was cut by 4 bases and J by 0 bases, with 12 bases left in between. The length of the CDR3 is 15 residues. Germline V gene data show CDR1 as LNHDA and CDR2 as SQIVND (reference sequence).

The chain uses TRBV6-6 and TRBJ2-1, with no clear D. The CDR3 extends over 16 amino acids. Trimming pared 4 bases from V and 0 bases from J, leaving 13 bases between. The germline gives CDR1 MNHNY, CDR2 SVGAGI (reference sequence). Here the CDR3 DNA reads TGTGCCAGCAGTTCTCGCTCCACAATCTCCTACAATGAGCAGTTCTTC. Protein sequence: CASSSRSTISYNEQFF.

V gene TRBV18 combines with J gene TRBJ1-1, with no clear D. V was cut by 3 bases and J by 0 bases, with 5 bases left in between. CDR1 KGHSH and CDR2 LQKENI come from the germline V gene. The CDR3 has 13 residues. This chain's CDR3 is CASSPSLNTEAFF. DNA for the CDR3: TGTGCCAGCTCACCGAGCCTGAACACTGAAGCTTTCTTT. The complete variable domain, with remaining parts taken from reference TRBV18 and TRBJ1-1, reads NAGVMQNPRHLVRRRGQEARLRCSPMKGHSHVYWYRQLPEEGLKFMVYLQKENIIDESGMPKERFSAEFPKEGPSILRIQQVVRGDSAAYFCASSPSLNTEAFFGQGTRLTVV.

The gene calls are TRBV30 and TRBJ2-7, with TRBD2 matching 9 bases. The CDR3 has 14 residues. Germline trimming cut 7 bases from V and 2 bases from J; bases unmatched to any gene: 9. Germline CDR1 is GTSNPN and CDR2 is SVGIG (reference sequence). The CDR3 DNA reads TGTGCCTCGAGGAAGCGGGGGGAGACCTACGAGCAGTACTTC. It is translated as CASRKRGETYEQYF.

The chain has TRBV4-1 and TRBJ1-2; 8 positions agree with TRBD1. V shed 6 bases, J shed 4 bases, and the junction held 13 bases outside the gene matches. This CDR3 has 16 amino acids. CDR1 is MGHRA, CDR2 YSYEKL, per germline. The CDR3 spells CASRLDRGSGFYGYTF. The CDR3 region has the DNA TGCGCCAGCAGGCTCGACAGGGGCAGCGGTTTCTATGGCTACACCTTC.

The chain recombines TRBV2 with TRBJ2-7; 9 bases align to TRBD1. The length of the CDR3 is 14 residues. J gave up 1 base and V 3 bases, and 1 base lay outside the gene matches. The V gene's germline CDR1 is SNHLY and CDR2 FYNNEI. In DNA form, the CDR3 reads TGTGCCAGCAGTGACGGGACAGGGTCCTACGAGCAGTACTTC. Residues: CASSDGTGSYEQYF.

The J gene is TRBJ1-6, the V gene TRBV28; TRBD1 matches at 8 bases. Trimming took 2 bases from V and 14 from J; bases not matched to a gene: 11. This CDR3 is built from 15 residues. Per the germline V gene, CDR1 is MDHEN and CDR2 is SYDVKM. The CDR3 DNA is TGTGCCAGCAGTTTAGCGGACAGGGTCTTCGGAACCCTCCACTTT. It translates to CASSLADRVFGTLHF.

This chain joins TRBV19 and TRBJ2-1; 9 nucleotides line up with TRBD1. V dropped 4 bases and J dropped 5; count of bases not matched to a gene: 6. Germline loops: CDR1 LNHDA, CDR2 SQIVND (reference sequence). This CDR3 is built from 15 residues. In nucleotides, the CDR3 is TGTGCCAGTAGTACACAGGGGGCAAGACACAATGAGCAGTTCTTC. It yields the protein CASSTQGARHNEQFF. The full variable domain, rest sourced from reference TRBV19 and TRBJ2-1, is DGGITQSPKYLFRKEGQNVTLSCEQNLNHDAMYWYRQDPGQGLRLIYYSQIVNDFQKGDIAEGYSVSREKKESFPLTVTSAQKNPTAFYLCASSTQGARHNEQFFGPGTRLTVL.

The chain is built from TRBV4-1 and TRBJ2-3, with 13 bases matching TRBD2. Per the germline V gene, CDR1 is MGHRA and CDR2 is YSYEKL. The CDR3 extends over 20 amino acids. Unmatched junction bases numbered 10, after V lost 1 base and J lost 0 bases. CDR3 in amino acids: CASSQGTSGGLTHSTDTQYF. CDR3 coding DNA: TGCGCCAGCAGCCAAGGGACTAGCGGGGGCCTAACCCATAGCACAGATACGCAGTATTTT.

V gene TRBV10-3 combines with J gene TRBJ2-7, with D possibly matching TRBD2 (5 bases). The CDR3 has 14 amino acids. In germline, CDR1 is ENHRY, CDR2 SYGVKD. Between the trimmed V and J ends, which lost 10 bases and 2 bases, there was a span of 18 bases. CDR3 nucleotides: TGTGCCACGCGCAATGACGGGATGACCTACGAGCAGTACTTC. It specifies CATRNDGMTYEQYF.

In DNA, the CDR3 is TGTGCCAGCAGTGAACAACAGGGCAACCAACAACTGTTTTTT. This codes for CASSEQQGNQQLFF. The chain is built from TRBV6-1 and TRBJ1-4; TRBD1 might be the D (6 bases). The germline gives CDR1 MNHNS, CDR2 SASEGT. V was cut by 2 bases and J by 12 bases, with 16 bases left in between. The CDR3 covers 14 residues.

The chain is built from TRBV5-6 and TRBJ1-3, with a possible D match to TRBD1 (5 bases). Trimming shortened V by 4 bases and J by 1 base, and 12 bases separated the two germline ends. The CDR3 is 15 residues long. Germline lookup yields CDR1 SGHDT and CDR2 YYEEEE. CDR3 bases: TGTGCCAGCAGCCCGATTGGGGGGTCTGGAAACACCATATATTTT. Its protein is CASSPIGGSGNTIYF.

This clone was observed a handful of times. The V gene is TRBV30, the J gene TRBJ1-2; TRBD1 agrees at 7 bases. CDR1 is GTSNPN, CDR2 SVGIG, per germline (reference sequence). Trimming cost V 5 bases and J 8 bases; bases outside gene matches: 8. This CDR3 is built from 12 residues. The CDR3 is CAWARTGGGYTF. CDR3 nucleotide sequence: TGTGCCTGGGCGCGGACAGGAGGGGGCTACACCTTC.

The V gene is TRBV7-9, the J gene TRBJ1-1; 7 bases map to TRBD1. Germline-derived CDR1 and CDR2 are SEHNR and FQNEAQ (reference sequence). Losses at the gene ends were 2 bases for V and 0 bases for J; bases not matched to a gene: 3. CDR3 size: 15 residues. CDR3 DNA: TGTGCCAGCAGCTTAAGACAGGGAATGAACACTGAAGCTTTCTTT. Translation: CASSLRQGMNTEAFF.

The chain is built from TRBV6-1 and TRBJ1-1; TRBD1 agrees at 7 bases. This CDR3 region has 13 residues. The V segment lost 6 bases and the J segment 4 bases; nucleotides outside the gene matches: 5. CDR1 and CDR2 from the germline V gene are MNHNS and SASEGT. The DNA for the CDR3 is TGTGCCAGCAGCTCCAGGGGGATCACTGAAGCTTTCTTT. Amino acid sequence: CASSSRGITEAFF.

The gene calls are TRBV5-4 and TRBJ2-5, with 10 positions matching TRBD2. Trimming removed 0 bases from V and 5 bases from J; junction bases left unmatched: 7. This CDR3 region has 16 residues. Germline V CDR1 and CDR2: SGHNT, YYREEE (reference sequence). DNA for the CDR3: TGTGCCAGCAGCTTGGTTGGAGCGGGGGGGCGGGAGACCCAGTACTTC. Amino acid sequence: CASSLVGAGGRETQYF.

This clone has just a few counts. CDR3 sequence: CASRRLAGNTGELFF. The CDR3 region has the DNA TGTGCCAGTAGGAGACTAGCGGGGAACACCGGGGAGCTGTTTTTT. The chain employs TRBV19 and TRBJ2-2; 10 nucleotides line up with TRBD2. From germline, CDR1 is LNHDA and CDR2 SQIVND (reference sequence). The junction had 2 bases not matched to a gene; V was cut back by 6 bases and J by 1 base. The CDR3 length is 15 residues.